The 26 T cell receptor beta chains in this list originate from one sample, sequenced in a study of post-analysis software for immune sequencing data. cDNA libraries for TCR beta contained unique molecular identifiers. TCRdb called the PCR reads again in MiXCR, with one record for every CDR3 protein. Altogether more than 500,000 distinct CDR3 sequences are present, approximately 34% being singletons, with the ten largest covering under 7%. Regarding the study as a whole: Five TRBV segments, including TRBV5-6, TRBV5-1 and TRBV20-1, were more frequent in patients than controls.

These TCRs' antigens remain unknown. The specimen sequenced was blood. The receptors derive from a girl aged 2-17 years with multiple sclerosis.

This clonotype has more than one count but fewer than ten. This chain uses TRBV2 with TRBJ2-3, with D possibly being TRBD1 or TRBD2 (6 bases each). Trimming took 6 bases from V and 3 from J, leaving 10 bases between them. This CDR3 spans 13 amino acids. The germline V gene has CDR1 SNHLY and CDR2 FYNNEI. The CDR3, as DNA: TGTGCCAGCAGGAGGGGGAGGACAGATACGCAGTATTTT. Protein product: CASRRGRTDTQYF.

The J gene is TRBJ1-2, the V gene TRBV4-1; D remains ambiguous. The CDR3 extends over 15 amino acids. The germline V gene has CDR1 MGHRA and CDR2 YSYEKL. The V end lost 1 base, the J end lost 4 bases, and 13 bases lay between the germline ends. The CDR3 nucleotides read TGCGCCAGCAGCCAAGTGACACAGCCCCGCTATGGCTACACCTTC. Translated: CASSQVTQPRYGYTF.

The gene calls are TRBV12-3 or TRBV12-4 and TRBJ1-2; the D is unclear. This CDR3 has 12 residues. V lost 6 bases, J lost 13 bases, and 18 bases lay in between. The CDR3 DNA is TGTGCCAGCAGCTACGGTCCCTATGGCCGCACCTTC. Residues: CASSYGPYGRTF.

This sequence joins TRBV24-1 and TRBJ2-3; no reliable D call. Looked up from germline, CDR1 is KGHDR and CDR2 is SFDVKD. The V end was cut by 0 bases, the J end by 2 bases, with 8 bases between. The CDR3 is 15 residues long. DNA of the CDR3: TGTGCCACCAGTGATTTGCTTCTGTTCACAGATACGCAGTATTTT. This encodes CATSDLLLFTDTQYF.

This chain connects TRBV2 to TRBJ2-1, with 12 bases identical to TRBD2. Germline V lookup: CDR1 SNHLY, CDR2 FYNNEI. With V trimmed by 6 bases and J by 7 bases, 10 bases remained unmatched. This CDR3 is built from 16 residues. CDR3 DNA sequence: TGTGCCAGCAGCCGCCCTAGCGGGGGGGCCTGGAATGAGCAGTTCTTC. Translating gives CASSRPSGGAWNEQFF.

As regards this clonotype: The germline gene is not matched at one end of the junction; a read error may be the cause. The chain joins TRBV10-3 to TRBJ2-1; 7 bases are a match to TRBD2. The CDR3 loop spans 16 amino acids. Germline V CDR1 and CDR2: ENHRY, SYGVKD. The CDR3 region is CTISERGGRGYNEQFF. DNA of the CDR3: TGTACCATCAGTGAGCGGGGCGGGCGGGGGTACAATGAGCAGTTCTTC.

This chain links TRBV10-2 with TRBJ1-5; perhaps TRBD1 as D (6 bases). In germline, CDR1 is WSHSY, CDR2 SAAADI. V lost 6 bases and J lost 2, with 17 bases in between. The CDR3 loop spans 16 amino acids. CDR3 DNA: TGCGCCAGCAGGGACGGGAGGGGGGGTGGCAATCAGCCCCAGCATTTT. Translation: CASRDGRGGGNQPQHF.

This clonotype was seen a handful of times. The V gene is TRBV21-1, the J gene TRBJ1-2; the tabulated D call, TRBD1, remains unverified against the DNA. TRBV21-1 is a listed pseudogene. The CDR3 is made up of 17 amino acids. The CDR3 sequence is CASSKGGDREANYGYTF. CDR3 DNA: TGTGCCAGCAGCAAAGGAGGGGACAGGGAGGCTAACTATGGCTACACCTTC.

CDR3 amino acids: CASSFRSPLHF. As DNA, the CDR3 is TGTGCCAGCAGCTTCCGTTCACCCCTCCACTTT. J is TRBJ1-6 and V is TRBV7-2; D call uncertain. Germline CDR1 is SGHTA and CDR2 is FQGNSA. V was clipped by 3 bases and J by 9 bases, with 3 bases between them. This CDR3 is built from 11 residues.

V usage is TRBV5-4 and J usage is TRBJ2-1; D may be TRBD2 (5 bases). The germline V gene has CDR1 SGHNT and CDR2 YYREEE (reference sequence). V lost 0 bases, J lost 7 bases, and 11 bases lay in between. The CDR3 has 14 residues. The CDR3 nucleotides are TGTGCCAGCAGCTTGGGTTCGCGGGTTAATGAGCAGTTCTTC. Protein: CASSLGSRVNEQFF.

For this clonotype: Likely a read error: the CDR3 ends without its conserved phenylalanine or tryptophan. The gene calls are TRBV5-1 and TRBJ2-3; 11 bases are shared with TRBD2. CDR1 is SGHRS and CDR2 is YFSETQ in the germline V gene. The CDR3 extends over 15 amino acids. V dropped 2 bases and J dropped 4; count of bases not matched to a gene: 3. The DNA of the CDR3 is TGCGCCAGCAGCTTTACTAGCGGGGGTTCAGATACGCAGTATGTT. Translating gives CASSFTSGGSDTQYV.

In this sample, this clonotype turned up a few times. V and J are TRBV4-1 and TRBJ1-4, with D unclear. The V end lost 1 base, the J end lost 4 bases, and 7 bases lay between the germline ends. Germline loops: CDR1 MGHRA, CDR2 YSYEKL. CDR3 length: 14 residues. The CDR3 DNA sequence: TGCGCCAGCAGCCAAGGGGGTTTTAATGAAAAACTGTTTTTT. This gives the protein CASSQGGFNEKLFF.

This chain uses TRBV12-3 or TRBV12-4 with TRBJ2-1; TRBD2 agrees at 7 bases. V lost 2 bases, J lost 7 bases, and 11 bases stayed unmatched. The CDR3 consists of 16 residues. The CDR3 protein is CASSLSSGGRVNEQFF. CDR3 DNA sequence: TGTGCCAGCAGTTTATCCTCGGGGGGTCGGGTGAATGAGCAGTTCTTC.

The rearrangement joins TRBV28 to TRBJ2-3, with D perhaps TRBD2 (5 bases). CDR3 length: 16 residues. Germline-derived CDR1 and CDR2 are MDHEN and SYDVKM. The V end was cut by 6 bases, the J end by 2 bases, with 18 bases between. CDR3 sequence reads: CASSTPLVPPTDTQYF. CDR3 DNA: TGTGCCAGCAGCACCCCACTAGTGCCTCCCACAGATACGCAGTATTTT.

This rearrangement joins TRBV9 to TRBJ2-6; no definite D call. Germline assignment: CDR1 SGDLS and CDR2 YYNGEE. This CDR3 has 13 amino acids. Deletions cut 7 bases from V and 2 bases from J, with 7 bases between. The CDR3 DNA reads as TGTGCCAGCGGCCCCCCTGGGGCCAACGTCCTGACTTTC. Protein: CASGPPGANVLTF. Using reference TRBV9 and TRBJ2-6 for the parts outside the CDR3, the full variable domain is DSGVTQTPKHLITATGQRVTLRCSPRSGDLSVYWYQQSLDQGLQFLIQYYNGEERAKGNILERFSAQQFPDLHSELNLSSLELGDSALYFCASGPPGANVLTFGAGSRLTVL.

In this sample, this clonotype turned up many times. V usage is TRBV6-6 and J usage is TRBJ2-5, with D possibly being TRBD2 (6 bases). The ends were cut back, 2 bases at V and 11 bases at J, with 18 bases in the middle. The CDR3 loop spans 14 amino acids. CDR1 and CDR2 (germline): MNHNY, SVGAGI (reference sequence). CDR3 coding DNA: TGTGCCAGCAGTTACGGGGAGAACTCGGGAGAGCAGTACTTC. Translation gives CASSYGENSGEQYF.

This clonotype was picked up a small number of times. The rearrangement links TRBV7-3 to TRBJ2-1; 11 bases are a match to TRBD2. The CDR3 runs to 15 residues. J lost 13 bases, V lost 5 bases, and 13 bases had no gene match. From germline, CDR1 is SGHTA and CDR2 FQGTGA. The CDR3 spells CASSLIAGGSETQFF. The CDR3 DNA sequence: TGTGCCAGCAGCCTAATAGCGGGGGGGAGTGAGACCCAGTTCTTC. The full variable domain, its missing parts supplied by reference TRBV7-3 and TRBJ2-1, is GAGVSQTPSNKVTEKGKYVELRCDPISGHTALYWYRQSLGQGPEFLIYFQGTGAADDSGLPNDRFFAVRPEGSVSTLKIQRTERGDSAVYLCASSLIAGGSETQFFGPGTRLTVL.

This chain links TRBV7-3 with TRBJ1-6, with a possible D match to TRBD1 (6 bases). CDR3 length: 15 amino acids. Germline V gene data show CDR1 as SGHTA and CDR2 as FQGTGA. V shed 8 bases and J shed 7 bases, with 18 bases lying between them. The CDR3 sequence is CASSLRGFENSPLHF. As DNA, the CDR3 is TGTGCCAGCTCCCTGAGGGGGTTTGAGAATTCACCCCTCCACTTT.

A few counts support this clonotype. The chain combines TRBV9 with TRBJ1-1, with a possible D match to TRBD1 (5 bases). Trimming removed 3 bases at V and 0 bases at J, with 15 bases between. CDR3 length: 16 residues. The germline V gene has CDR1 SGDLS and CDR2 YYNGEE. CDR3 DNA sequence: TGTGCCAGCAGCGCCGAGGGGAAGCTTATGAACACTGAAGCTTTCTTT. Translation gives CASSAEGKLMNTEAFF.

V and J are TRBV15 and TRBJ2-7; TRBD2 is a possible D gene (5 bases). The germline V and J ends were trimmed by 0 bases and 3 bases, with 9 bases remaining between them. In germline, CDR1 is LNHNV, CDR2 YYDKDF (reference sequence). CDR3 length: 14 residues. In DNA form, the CDR3 reads TGTGCCACCAGCAGAGATCAGAGGGTCTACGAGCAGTACTTC. It yields the protein CATSRDQRVYEQYF. The full variable domain, its missing parts supplied by reference TRBV15 and TRBJ2-7, is DAMVIQNPRYQVTQFGKPVTLSCSQTLNHNVMYWYQQKSSQAPKLLFHYYDKDFNNEADTPDNFQSRRPNTSFCFLDIRSPGLGDTAMYLCATSRDQRVYEQYFGPGTRLTVT.

The CDR3 sequence is CAILNGTSGGYEQYF. In DNA, the CDR3 is TGCGCCATCCTAAACGGGACTAGCGGGGGTTACGAGCAGTACTTC. The rearrangement links TRBV10-2 to TRBJ2-7; 14 nucleotides align to TRBD2. J lost 4 bases, V lost 10 bases, and 9 bases had no gene match. Germline CDR1 is WSHSY and CDR2 is SAAADI. There are 15 residues in the CDR3.

The sample holds a few counts of this clonotype. This rearrangement joins TRBV15 to TRBJ2-7; 10 nucleotides agree with TRBD1. This CDR3 comprises 14 residues. Germline V gene data show CDR1 as LNHNV and CDR2 as YYDKDF (reference sequence). V dropped 9 bases and J dropped 4; count of bases not matched to a gene: 9. The CDR3 protein is CATTPDRGLYEQYF. The DNA for the CDR3 is TGTGCCACTACTCCCGACAGGGGGCTATACGAGCAGTACTTC. Supplemented by reference TRBV15 and TRBJ2-7, the full variable domain reads DAMVIQNPRYQVTQFGKPVTLSCSQTLNHNVMYWYQQKSSQAPKLLFHYYDKDFNNEADTPDNFQSRRPNTSFCFLDIRSPGLGDTAMYLCATTPDRGLYEQYFGPGTRLTVT.

This clonotype was counted a single time. The gene calls are TRBV20-1 and TRBJ2-5; a possible D gene is TRBD2 (6 bases). The J call is in doubt because the DNA end fits TRBJ2-1 better. The germline gives CDR1 DFQATT, CDR2 SNEGSKA (reference sequence). This CDR3 comprises 11 residues. In DNA, the CDR3 is TGCAGTGCTAGTTGGGGGGAGACCCAGTTCTTC. Translation gives CSASWGETQFF.

This clonotype has only a few counts. This chain links TRBV20-1 with TRBJ2-5, with 8 bases that match TRBD2. Germline loops: CDR1 DFQATT, CDR2 SNEGSKA (reference sequence). There are 14 residues in the CDR3. The V gene end was trimmed by 7 bases and the J gene end by 5 bases; junction bases not matched to a gene: 12. CDR3 residues: CSVEMGLDSETQYF. In DNA, the CDR3 is TGCAGTGTTGAGATGGGACTAGATTCCGAGACCCAGTACTTC.

This chain uses TRBV5-5 with TRBJ1-1, with D perhaps matching TRBD1 (6 bases). The germline V gene has CDR1 SGHKS and CDR2 YYEKEE (reference sequence). The CDR3 loop spans 17 amino acids. Trimming cost V 4 bases and J 2 bases, with 21 bases left between them. CDR3 residues: CASSPESRGRLNTEAFF. CDR3 in DNA: TGTGCCAGCAGCCCCGAAAGTAGGGGGAGACTTAACACTGAAGCTTTCTTT.

The chain is built from TRBV5-5 and TRBJ2-1, with a possible D match to TRBD1 (6 bases). V was trimmed by 3 bases and J by 8 bases, leaving 18 bases between them. The CDR3 loop spans 15 amino acids. Germline CDR1 is SGHKS and CDR2 is YYEKEE (reference sequence). The CDR3 DNA sequence: TGTGCCAGCAGCTCCGAGGACTGGAAGGGGGATGAGCAGTTCTTC. Protein sequence: CASSSEDWKGDEQFF.